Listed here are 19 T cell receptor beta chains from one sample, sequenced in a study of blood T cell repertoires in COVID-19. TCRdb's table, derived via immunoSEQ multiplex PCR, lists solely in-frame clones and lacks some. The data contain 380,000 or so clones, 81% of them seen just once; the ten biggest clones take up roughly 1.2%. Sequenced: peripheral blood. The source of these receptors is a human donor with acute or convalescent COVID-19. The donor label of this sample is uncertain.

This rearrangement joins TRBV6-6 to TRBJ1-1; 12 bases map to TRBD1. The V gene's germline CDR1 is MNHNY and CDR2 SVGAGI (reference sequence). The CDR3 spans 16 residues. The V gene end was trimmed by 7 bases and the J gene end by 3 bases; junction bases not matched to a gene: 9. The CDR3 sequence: CASTHPGQGAYTEAFF. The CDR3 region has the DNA TGTGCCAGCACTCACCCGGGACAGGGGGCTTACACTGAAGCTTTCTTT.

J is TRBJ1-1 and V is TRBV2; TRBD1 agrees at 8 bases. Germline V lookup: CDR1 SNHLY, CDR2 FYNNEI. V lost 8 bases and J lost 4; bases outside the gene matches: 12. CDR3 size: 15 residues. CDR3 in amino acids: CASGGQALGSTEAFF. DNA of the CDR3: TGTGCCAGCGGGGGACAGGCCCTGGGAAGCACTGAAGCTTTCTTT.

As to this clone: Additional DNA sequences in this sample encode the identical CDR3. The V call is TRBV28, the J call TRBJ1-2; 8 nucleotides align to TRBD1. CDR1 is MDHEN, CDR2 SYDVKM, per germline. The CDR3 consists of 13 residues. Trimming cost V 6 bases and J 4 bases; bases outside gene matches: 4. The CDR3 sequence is CASRPDRAYGYTF. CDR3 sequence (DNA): TGTGCCAGCAGACCGGACAGGGCCTATGGCTACACCTTC.

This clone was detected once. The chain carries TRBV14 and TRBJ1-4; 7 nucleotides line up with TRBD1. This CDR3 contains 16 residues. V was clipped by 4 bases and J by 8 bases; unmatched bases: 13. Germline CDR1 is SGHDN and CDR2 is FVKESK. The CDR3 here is CASSPQKQGLGEKLFF. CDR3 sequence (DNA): TGTGCCAGCAGCCCCCAAAAACAGGGGTTAGGGGAAAAACTGTTTTTT.

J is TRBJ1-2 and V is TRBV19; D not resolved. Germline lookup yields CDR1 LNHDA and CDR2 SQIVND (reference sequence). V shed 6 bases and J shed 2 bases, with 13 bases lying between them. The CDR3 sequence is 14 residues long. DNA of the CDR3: TGTGCCAGTAGGGCCGGGAGTCGGAACTATGGCTACACCTTC. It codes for CASRAGSRNYGYTF.

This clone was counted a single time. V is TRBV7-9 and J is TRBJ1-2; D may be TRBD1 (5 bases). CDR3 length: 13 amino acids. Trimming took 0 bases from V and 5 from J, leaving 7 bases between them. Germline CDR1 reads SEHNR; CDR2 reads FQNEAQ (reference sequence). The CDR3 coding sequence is TGTGCCAGCAGCTTAGCGGGGGGATATGGCTACACCTTC. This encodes CASSLAGGYGYTF.

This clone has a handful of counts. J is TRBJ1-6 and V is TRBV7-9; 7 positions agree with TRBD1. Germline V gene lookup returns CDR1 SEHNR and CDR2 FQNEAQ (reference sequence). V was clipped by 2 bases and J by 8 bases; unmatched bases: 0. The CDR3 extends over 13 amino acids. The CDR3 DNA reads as TGTGCCAGCAGCTTACAGGGGGATTCACCCCTCCACTTT. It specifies CASSLQGDSPLHF.

The CDR3 DNA reads TGTGCCTGGAAAGCGTTTTGGCAGAACACTGAAGCTTTCTTT. Amino acids: CAWKAFWQNTEAFF. The J gene is TRBJ1-1, the V gene TRBV30; D uncertain. The CDR3 spans 14 residues. Looked up from germline, CDR1 is GTSNPN and CDR2 is SVGIG (reference sequence). The V end lost 4 bases, the J end lost 1 base, and 13 bases lay between the germline ends.

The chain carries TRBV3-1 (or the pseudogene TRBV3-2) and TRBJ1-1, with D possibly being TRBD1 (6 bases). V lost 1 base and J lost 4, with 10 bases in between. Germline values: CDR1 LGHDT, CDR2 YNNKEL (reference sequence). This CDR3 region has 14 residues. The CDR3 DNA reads TGTGCCAGCAGCCAAGTTACAGGGAGCACTGAAGCTTTCTTT. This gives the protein CASSQVTGSTEAFF.

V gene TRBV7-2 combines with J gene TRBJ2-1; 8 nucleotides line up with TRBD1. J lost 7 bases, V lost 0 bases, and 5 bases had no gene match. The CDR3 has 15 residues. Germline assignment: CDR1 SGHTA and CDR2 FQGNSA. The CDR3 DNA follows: TGTGCCAGCAGCTTAGCAGGACAGGGTTTGAATGAGCAGTTCTTC. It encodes CASSLAGQGLNEQFF.

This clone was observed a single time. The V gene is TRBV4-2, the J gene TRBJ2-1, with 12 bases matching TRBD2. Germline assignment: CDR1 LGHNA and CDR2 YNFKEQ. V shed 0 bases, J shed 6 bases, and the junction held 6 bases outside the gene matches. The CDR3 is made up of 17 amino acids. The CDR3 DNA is TGTGCCAGCAGCCAAGAACTAGCGGGAGGTCACCCCAATGAGCAGTTCTTC. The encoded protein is CASSQELAGGHPNEQFF.

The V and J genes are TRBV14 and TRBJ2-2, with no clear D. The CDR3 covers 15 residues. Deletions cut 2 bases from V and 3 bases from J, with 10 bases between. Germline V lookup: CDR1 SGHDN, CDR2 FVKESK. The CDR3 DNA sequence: TGTGCCAGCAGCCAAAGACCGGGTGACACCGGGGAGCTGTTTTTT. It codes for CASSQRPGDTGELFF.

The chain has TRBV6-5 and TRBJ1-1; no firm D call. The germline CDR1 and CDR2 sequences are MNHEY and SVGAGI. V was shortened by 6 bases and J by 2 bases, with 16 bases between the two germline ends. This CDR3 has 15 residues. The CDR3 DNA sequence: TGTGCCAGCAGGCAGGACTGGAGGGCAAACACTGAAGCTTTCTTT. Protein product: CASRQDWRANTEAFF.

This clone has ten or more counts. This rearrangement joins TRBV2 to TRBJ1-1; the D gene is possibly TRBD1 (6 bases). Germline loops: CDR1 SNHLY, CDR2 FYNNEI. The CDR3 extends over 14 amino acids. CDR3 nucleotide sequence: TGTGCAATTCATTCCCCGGGGGGGGCCACTGAAGCTTTCTTT. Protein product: CAIHSPGGATEAFF.

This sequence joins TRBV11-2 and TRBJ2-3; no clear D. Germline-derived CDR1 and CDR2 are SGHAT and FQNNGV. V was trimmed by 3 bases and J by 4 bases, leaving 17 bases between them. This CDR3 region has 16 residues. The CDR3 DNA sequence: TGTGCCAGCAGCTTCATCGGTCGAGGCAAATCAGATACGCAGTATTTT. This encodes CASSFIGRGKSDTQYF.

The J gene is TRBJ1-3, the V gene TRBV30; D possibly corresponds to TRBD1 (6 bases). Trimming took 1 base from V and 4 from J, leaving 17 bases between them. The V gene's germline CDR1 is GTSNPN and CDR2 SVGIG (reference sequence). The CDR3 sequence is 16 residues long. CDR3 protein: CAWSGPGASGGNTIYF. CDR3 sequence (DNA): TGTGCCTGGAGTGGGCCAGGGGCTAGTGGGGGAAACACCATATATTTT.

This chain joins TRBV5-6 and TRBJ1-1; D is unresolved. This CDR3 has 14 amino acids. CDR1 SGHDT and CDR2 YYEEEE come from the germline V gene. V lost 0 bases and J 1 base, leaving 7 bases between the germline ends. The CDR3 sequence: CASSLDGKNTEAFF. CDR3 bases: TGTGCCAGCAGCTTGGACGGGAAGAACACTGAAGCTTTCTTT.

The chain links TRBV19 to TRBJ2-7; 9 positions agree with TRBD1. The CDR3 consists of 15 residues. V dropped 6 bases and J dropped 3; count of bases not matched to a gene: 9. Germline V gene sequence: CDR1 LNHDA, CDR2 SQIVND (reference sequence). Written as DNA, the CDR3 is TGTGCCAGTAGCGACCTAGGGACAGGGTTCTACGAGCAGTACTTC. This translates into CASSDLGTGFYEQYF.

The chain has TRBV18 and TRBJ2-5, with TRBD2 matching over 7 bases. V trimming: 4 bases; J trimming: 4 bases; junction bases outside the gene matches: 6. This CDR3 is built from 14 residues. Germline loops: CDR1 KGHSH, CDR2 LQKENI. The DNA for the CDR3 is TGTGCCAGCTCACTCAATACGGGGGGAGAGACCCAGTACTTC. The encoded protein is CASSLNTGGETQYF.